The TCR beta chain described here comes from a study of blood T cell repertoires in COVID-19. Overall study: Sample material is recorded as cDNA or gDNA derived from T cells, B-cell-depleted T cells, or PBMCs.

Sequencing used immunoSEQ multiplex PCR; TCRdb keeps in-frame clones, though not all of them. The sample includes around 130,000 clones, over 75% of them seen just once. The V gene lost 5 bases and the J gene lost 7 bases, with 15 bases spanning the gap. The CDR3 loop spans 13 amino acids. Germline loops: CDR1 SGHTA, CDR2 FQGNSA. The clonotype comes from a man between 60 and 75 years old with acute or convalescent COVID-19. The chain is built from TRBV7-2 and TRBJ2-7; D is ambiguous. Sequencing was done on a sample of peripheral blood. The CDR3 sequence is CASSARRSGEQYF. As DNA, the CDR3 is TGTGCCAGCAGCGCCCGTCGTTCGGGTGAGCAGTACTTC.